The following is a T cell receptor (beta chain) sequence with its context. The data belong to a study of cytomegalovirus exposure and HLA in healthy donors. The PCR used 60 Vbeta and 13 Jbeta primers. Repertoires were generated with immunoSEQ multiplex PCR, while TCRdb's copy carries only in-frame clones and drops some. This repertoire shows some 200,000 clones, about 86% found once; its top ten account for 2.2%. The junction had 6 bases not matched to a gene; V was cut back by 1 base and J by 4 bases. The CDR3 is 15 amino acids. Germline CDR1 reads MGHRA; CDR2 reads YSYEKL. This TCR came from a woman aged 25 to 39 in good health and CMV-seronegative. The rearrangement uses TRBV4-1 and TRBJ1-1; TRBD1 agrees at 7 bases. The sequenced sample was PBMCs. CDR3 DNA sequence: TGCGCCAGCAGCCAAGCGCGGACAGGCAGCACTGAAGCTTTCTTT. It codes for CASSQARTGSTEAFF.